This record looks at one T cell receptor beta chain sequence and its context. The sample comes from a study of T cell responses to AZD1222 COVID-19 vaccine. The CDR3 is 14 amino acids. V lost 4 bases, J lost 5 bases, and 14 bases lay in between. Germline V CDR1 and CDR2: KGHSH, LQKENI. This table comes from immunoSEQ multiplex PCR, and its TCRdb copy is limited to in-frame clones, with some not included. The repertoire includes about 130,000 clones, 88% of them detected once, and about 5% sits in the top ten. Sequencing used peripheral blood, obtained on day 0 of AZD1222 vaccination. This chain uses TRBV18 with TRBJ2-5; D remains ambiguous. The TCR was taken from an adult in good health. This CDR3 reads CASSLDQVRETQYF. The DNA for the CDR3 is TGTGCCAGCTCACTAGACCAAGTCAGGGAGACCCAGTACTTC.